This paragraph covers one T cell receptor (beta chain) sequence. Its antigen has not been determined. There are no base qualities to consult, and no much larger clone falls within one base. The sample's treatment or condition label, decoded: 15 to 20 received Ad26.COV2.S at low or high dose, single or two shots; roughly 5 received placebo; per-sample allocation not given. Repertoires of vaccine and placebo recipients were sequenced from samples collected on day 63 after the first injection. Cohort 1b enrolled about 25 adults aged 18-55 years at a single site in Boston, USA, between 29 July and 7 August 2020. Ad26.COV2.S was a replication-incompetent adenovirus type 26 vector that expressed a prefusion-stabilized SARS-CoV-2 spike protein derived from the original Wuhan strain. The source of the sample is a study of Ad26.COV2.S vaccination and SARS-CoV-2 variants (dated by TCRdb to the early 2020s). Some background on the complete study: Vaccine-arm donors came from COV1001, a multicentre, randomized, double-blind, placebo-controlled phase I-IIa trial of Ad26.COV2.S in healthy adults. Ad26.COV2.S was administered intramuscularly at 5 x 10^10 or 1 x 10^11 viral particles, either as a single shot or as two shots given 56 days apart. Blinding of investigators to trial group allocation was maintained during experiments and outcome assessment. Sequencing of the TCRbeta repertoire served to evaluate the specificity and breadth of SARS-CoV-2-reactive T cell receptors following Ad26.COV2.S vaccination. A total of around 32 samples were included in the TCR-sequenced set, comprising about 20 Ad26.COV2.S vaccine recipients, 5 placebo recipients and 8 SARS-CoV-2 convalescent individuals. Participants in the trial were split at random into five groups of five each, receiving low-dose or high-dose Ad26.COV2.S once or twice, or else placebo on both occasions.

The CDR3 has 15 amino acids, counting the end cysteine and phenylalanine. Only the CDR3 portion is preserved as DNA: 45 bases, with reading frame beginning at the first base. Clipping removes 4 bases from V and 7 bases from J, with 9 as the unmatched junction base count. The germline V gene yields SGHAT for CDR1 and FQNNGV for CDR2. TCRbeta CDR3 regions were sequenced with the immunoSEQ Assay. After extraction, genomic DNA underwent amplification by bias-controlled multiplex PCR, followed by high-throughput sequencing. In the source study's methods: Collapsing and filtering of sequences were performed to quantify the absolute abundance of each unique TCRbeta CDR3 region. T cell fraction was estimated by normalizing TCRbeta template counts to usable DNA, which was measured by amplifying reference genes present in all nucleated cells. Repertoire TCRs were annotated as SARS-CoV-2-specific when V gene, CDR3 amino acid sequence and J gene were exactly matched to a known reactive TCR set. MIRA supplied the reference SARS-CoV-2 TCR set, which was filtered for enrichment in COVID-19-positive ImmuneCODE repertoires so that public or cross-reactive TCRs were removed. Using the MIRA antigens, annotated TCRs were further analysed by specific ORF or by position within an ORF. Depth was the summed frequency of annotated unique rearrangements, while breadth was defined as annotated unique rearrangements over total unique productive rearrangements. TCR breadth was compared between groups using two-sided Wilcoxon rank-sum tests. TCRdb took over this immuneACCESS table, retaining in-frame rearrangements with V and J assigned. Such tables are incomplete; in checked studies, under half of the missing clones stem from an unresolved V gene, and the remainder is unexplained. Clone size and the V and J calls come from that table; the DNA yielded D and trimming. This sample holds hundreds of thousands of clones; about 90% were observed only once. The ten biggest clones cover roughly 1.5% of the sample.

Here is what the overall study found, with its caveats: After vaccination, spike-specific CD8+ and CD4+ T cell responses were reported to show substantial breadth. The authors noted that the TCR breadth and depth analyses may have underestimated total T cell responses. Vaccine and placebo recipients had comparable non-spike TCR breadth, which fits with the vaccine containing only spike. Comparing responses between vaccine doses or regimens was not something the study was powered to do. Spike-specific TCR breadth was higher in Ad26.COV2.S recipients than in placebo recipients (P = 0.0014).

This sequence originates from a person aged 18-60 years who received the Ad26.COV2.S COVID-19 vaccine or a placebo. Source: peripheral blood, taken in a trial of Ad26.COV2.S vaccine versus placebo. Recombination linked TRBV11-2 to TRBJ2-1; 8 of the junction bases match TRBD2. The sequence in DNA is TGTGCCAGCAGCTCCCTAACGGGAGGGCGAAATGAGCAGTTCTTC. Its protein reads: CASSSLTGGRNEQFF.